This TCR beta chain was recovered during a study of PD-1 blockade in classical Hodgkin lymphoma. General study results and limits: Factors driving the repertoire differences, possibly disease activity or prior therapy, remain undefined. TCR diversity at baseline was reported to be reduced in newly diagnosed patients relative to healthy donors.

V was shortened by 3 bases and J by 4 bases, with 13 bases between the two germline ends. Germline-derived CDR1 and CDR2 are SGDLS and YYNGEE. The CDR3 runs to 14 residues. Worth noting for this clone: Its antigen is still unknown.

TCRdb's table, derived via immunoSEQ multiplex PCR, lists solely in-frame clones and lacks some. The table shows approximately 31,000 clones, with 94% occurring only once. Stated time point: newly diagnosed, previously untreated cHL patient sample. Comparison relied on PBMCs that came from newly diagnosed, untreated classical Hodgkin lymphoma. The sequence derives from a human donor with classical Hodgkin lymphoma. The sequenced sample was peripheral blood mononuclear cells (PBMCs). V usage is TRBV9 and J usage is TRBJ1-2; D possibly corresponds to TRBD1 (5 bases). CDR3 sequence reads: CASSALRGAYGYTF. The CDR3 DNA follows: TGTGCCAGCAGCGCTCTCCGAGGGGCCTATGGCTACACCTTC.